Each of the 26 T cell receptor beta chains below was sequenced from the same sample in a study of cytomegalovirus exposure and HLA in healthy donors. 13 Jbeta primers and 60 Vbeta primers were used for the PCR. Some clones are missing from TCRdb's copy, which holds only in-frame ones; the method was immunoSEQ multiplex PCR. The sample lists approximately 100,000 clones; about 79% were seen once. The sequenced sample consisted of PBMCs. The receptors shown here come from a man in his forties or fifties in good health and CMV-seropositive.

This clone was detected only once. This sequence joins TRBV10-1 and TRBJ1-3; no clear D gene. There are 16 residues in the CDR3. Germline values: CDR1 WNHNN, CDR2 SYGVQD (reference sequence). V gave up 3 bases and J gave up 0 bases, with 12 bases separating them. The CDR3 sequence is CASSDRNTFSGNTIYF. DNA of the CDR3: TGCGCCAGCAGTGACAGGAATACTTTCTCTGGAAACACCATATATTTT.

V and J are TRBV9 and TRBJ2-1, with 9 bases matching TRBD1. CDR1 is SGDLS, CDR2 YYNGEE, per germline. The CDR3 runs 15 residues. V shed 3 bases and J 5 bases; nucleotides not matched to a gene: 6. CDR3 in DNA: TGTGCCAGCAGCGGAGACAGGGGGTCCAACAATGAGCAGTTCTTC. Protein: CASSGDRGSNNEQFF.

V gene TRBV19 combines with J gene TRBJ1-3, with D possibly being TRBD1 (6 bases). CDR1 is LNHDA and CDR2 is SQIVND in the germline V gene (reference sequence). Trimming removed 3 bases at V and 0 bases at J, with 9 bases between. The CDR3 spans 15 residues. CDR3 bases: TGTGCCAGTAGTATCCAGGGGAACTCTGGAAACACCATATATTTT. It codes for CASSIQGNSGNTIYF.

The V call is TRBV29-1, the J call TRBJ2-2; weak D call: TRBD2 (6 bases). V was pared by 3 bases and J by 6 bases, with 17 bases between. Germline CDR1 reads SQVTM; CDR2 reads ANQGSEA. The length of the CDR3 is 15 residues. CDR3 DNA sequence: TGCAGCGTTGAGGCCTCGGCAGGCGGGGCCGGGGAGCTGTTTTTT. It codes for CSVEASAGGAGELFF.

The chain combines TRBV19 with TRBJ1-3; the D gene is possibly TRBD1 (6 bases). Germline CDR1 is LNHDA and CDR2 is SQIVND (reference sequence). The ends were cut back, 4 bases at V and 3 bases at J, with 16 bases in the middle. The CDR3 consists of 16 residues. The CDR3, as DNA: TGTGCCAGTAGTAGGCCCGGGACATACAATGGAAACACCATATATTTT. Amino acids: CASSRPGTYNGNTIYF.

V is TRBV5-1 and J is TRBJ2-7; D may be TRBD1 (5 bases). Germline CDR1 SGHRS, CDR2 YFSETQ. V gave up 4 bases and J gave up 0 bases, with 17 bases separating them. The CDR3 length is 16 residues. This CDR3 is CASSASGYPDSYEQYF. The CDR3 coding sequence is TGCGCCAGCAGCGCCTCAGGGTACCCCGACTCCTACGAGCAGTACTTC. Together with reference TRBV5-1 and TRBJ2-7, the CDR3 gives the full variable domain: KAGVTQTPRYLIKTRGQQVTLSCSPISGHRSVSWYQQTPGQGLQFLFEYFSETQRNKGNFPGRFSGRQFSNSRSEMNVSTLELGDSALYLCASSASGYPDSYEQYFGPGTRLTVT.

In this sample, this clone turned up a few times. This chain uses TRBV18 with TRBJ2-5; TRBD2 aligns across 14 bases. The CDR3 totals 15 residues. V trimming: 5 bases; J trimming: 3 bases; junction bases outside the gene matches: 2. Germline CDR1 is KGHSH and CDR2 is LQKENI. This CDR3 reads CASSSGLAGEETQYF. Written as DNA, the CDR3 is TGTGCCAGCTCATCGGGACTAGCGGGAGAAGAGACCCAGTACTTC.

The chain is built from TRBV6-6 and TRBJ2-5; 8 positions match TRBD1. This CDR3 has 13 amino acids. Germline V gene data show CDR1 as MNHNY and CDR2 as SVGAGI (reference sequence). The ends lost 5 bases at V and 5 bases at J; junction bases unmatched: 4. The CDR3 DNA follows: TGTGCCAGCAGTGGCAGGGGGCAGGAGACCCAGTACTTC. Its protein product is CASSGRGQETQYF.

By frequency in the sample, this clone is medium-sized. This CDR3 reads CASRAGPRFDNEQFF. CDR3 DNA sequence: TGTGCCAGCAGGGCGGGACCCCGCTTTGACAATGAGCAGTTCTTC. This chain connects TRBV5-6 to TRBJ2-1, with D perhaps TRBD2 (6 bases). The CDR3 contains 15 residues. V shed 5 bases and J shed 5 bases, with 17 bases lying between them. Germline V gene data show CDR1 as SGHDT and CDR2 as YYEEEE.

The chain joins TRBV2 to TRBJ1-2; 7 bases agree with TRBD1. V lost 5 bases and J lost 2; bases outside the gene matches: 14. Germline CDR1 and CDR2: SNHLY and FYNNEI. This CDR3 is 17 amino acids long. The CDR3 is CASSSLFKRDRNYGYTF. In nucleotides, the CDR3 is TGTGCCAGCAGTTCCCTTTTTAAACGGGACAGAAACTATGGCTACACCTTC.

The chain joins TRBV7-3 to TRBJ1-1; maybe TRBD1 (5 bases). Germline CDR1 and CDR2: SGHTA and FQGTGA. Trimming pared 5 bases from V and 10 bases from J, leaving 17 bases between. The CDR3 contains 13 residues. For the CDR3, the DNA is TGTGCCAGCAGCCCCGCCGGGGGAGACAGAGCTTTCTTT. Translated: CASSPAGGDRAFF.

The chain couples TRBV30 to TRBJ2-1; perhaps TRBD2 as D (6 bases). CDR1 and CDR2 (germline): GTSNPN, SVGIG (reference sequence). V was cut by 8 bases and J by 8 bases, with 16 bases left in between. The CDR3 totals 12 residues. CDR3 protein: CAQGGGGDEQFF. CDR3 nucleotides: TGTGCCCAGGGTGGAGGAGGGGATGAGCAGTTCTTC.

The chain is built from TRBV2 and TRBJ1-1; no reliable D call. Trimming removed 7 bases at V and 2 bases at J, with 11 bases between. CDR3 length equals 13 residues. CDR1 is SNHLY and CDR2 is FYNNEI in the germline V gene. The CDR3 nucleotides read TGTGCCAGCACGTCGGAGATTAACACTGAAGCTTTCTTT. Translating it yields CASTSEINTEAFF.

CDR3 DNA: TGTGCCAGCAGCCAAGTGTCAGAGAACACTGAAGCTTTCTTT. Translated, it gives CASSQVSENTEAFF. The chain employs TRBV4-2 and TRBJ1-1; D unclear. Trimming took 1 base from V and 1 from J, leaving 7 bases between them. CDR1 LGHNA and CDR2 YNFKEQ come from the germline V gene. The CDR3 has 14 amino acids.

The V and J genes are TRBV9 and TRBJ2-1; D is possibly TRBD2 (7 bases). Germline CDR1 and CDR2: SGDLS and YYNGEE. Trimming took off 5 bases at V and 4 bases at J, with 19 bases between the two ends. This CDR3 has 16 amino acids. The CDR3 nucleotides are TGTGCCAGCAGTCCCCTCGGCGGGGGCAAGTACAATGAGCAGTTCTTC. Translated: CASSPLGGGKYNEQFF.

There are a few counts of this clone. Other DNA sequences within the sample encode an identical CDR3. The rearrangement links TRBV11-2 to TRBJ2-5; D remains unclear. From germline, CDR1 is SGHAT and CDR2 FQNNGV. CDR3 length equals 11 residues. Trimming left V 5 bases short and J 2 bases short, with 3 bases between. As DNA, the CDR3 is TGTGCCAGCAGCCTTCAAGAGACCCAGTACTTC. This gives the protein CASSLQETQYF. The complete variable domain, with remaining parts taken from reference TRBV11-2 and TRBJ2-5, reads EAGVAQSPRYKIIEKRQSVAFWCNPISGHATLYWYQQILGQGPKLLIQFQNNGVVDDSQLPKDRFSAERLKGVDSTLKIQPAKLEDSAVYLCASSLQETQYFGPGTRLLVL.

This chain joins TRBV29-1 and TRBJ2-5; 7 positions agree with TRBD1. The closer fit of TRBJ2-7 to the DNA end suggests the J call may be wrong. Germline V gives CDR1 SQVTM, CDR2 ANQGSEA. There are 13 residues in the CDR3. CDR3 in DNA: TGCAGCGCAACGAGGACAGGATCCTACGAGCAGTACTTC. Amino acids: CSATRTGSYEQYF.

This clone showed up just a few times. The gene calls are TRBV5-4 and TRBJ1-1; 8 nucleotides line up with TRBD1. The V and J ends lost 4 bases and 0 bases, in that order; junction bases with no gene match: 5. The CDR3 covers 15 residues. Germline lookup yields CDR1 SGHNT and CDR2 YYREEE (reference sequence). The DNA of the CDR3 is TGTGCCAGCAGCGCCGGGACAGGCTTGAACACTGAAGCTTTCTTT. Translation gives CASSAGTGLNTEAFF.

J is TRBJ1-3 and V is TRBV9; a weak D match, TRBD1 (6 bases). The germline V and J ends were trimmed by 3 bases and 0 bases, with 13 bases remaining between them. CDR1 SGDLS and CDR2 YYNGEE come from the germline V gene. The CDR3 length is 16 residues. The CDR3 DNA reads TGTGCCAGCAGCGGAAAGACAGGCTACTCTGGAAACACCATATATTTT. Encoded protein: CASSGKTGYSGNTIYF. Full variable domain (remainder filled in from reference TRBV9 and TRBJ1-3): DSGVTQTPKHLITATGQRVTLRCSPRSGDLSVYWYQQSLDQGLQFLIQYYNGEERAKGNILERFSAQQFPDLHSELNLSSLELGDSALYFCASSGKTGYSGNTIYFGEGSWLTVV.

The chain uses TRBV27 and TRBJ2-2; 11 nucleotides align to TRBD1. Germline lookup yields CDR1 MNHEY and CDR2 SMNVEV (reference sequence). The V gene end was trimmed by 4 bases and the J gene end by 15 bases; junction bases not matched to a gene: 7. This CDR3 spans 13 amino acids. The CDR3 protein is CASSSRDRGRVFF. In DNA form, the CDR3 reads TGTGCCAGCAGTTCCCGGGACAGGGGGAGGGTGTTTTTT.

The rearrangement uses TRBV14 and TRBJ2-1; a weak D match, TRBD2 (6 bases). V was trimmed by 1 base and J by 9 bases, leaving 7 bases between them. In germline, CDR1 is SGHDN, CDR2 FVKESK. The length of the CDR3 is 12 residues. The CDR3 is CASSQGRVEQFF. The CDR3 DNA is TGTGCCAGCAGCCAAGGGAGGGTTGAGCAGTTCTTC.

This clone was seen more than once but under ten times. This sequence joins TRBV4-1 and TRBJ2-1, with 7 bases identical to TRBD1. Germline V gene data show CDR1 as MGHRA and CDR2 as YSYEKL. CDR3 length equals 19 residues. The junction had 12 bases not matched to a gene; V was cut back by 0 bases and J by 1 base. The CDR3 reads CASSQDRGRSGPSYNEQFF. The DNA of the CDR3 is TGCGCCAGCAGCCAAGATAGGGGGCGAAGTGGGCCTTCCTACAATGAGCAGTTCTTC.

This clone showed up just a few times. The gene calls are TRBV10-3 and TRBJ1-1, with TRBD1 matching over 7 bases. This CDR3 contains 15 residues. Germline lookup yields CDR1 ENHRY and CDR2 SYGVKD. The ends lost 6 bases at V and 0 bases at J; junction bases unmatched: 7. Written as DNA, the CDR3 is TGTGCCATCAGCCGGGACAGTCTTATGAACACTGAAGCTTTCTTT. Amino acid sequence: CAISRDSLMNTEAFF.

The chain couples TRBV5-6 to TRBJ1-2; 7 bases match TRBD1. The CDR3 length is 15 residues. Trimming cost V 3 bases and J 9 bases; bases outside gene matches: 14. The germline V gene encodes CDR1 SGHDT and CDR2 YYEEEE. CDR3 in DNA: TGTGCCAGCAGCTCTTCCCAATACAGGGGATGGAGCTACACCTTC. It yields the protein CASSSSQYRGWSYTF.

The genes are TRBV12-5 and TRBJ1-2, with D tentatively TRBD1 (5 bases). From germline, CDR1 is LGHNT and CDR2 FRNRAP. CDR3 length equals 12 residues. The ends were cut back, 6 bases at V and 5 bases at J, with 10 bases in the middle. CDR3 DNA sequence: TGTGCTAGTGGGTCCCAGGGATATGGCTACACCTTC. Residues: CASGSQGYGYTF.

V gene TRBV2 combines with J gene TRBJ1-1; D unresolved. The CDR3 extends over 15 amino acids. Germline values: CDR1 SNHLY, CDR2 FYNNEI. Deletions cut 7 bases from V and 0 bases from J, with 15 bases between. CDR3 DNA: TGTGCCAGCACCCCTAGTGGGGAGATGAACACTGAAGCTTTCTTT. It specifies CASTPSGEMNTEAFF.